Below are 30 T cell receptor beta chains sequenced from a single sample in a study of beta chain features in type 1 diabetes. Sequencing targeted expressed TCRB transcripts, as all isolated RNA had been reverse transcribed. Data came from immunoSEQ multiplex PCR; TCRdb stores just in-frame clones and leaves some out. Found here are about 360,000 clones, around 12% of them singletons; the top ten hold 0.015% to 0.02%. The specimen sequenced was naive CD4+ T cells from blood. The receptor set was obtained from a young man in good health.

Only a few counts were recorded for this clone. V gene TRBV4-1 combines with J gene TRBJ2-1; D gene ambiguous. CDR1 MGHRA and CDR2 YSYEKL come from the germline V gene. The V and J ends lost 2 bases and 8 bases respectively, with 7 bases between them. CDR3 size: 12 residues. The CDR3 spells CASSQPLDEQFF. The CDR3 nucleotides read TGCGCCAGCAGCCAACCCCTAGATGAGCAGTTCTTC.

This clone was counted only a few times. V gene TRBV29-1 combines with J gene TRBJ2-2; 7 positions agree with TRBD2. This CDR3 is 12 amino acids long. CDR1 and CDR2 (germline): SQVTM, ANQGSEA. Unmatched junction bases numbered 4, after V lost 7 bases and J lost 5 bases. CDR3 residues: CSAGGGTGELFF. CDR3 in DNA: TGCAGCGCTGGCGGGGGAACCGGGGAGCTGTTTTTT.

A few counts support this clone. The genes are TRBV7-9 and TRBJ2-7; 7 nucleotides line up with TRBD1. J gave up 3 bases and V 4 bases, and 9 bases lay outside the gene matches. This CDR3 contains 15 residues. The V gene's germline CDR1 is SEHNR and CDR2 FQNEAQ (reference sequence). The CDR3 DNA reads as TGTGCCAGCAGCTCGGAGACAGGGTCGGGCTACGAGCAGTACTTC. It is translated as CASSSETGSGYEQYF.

This clone turned up a few times. The rearrangement joins TRBV5-8 to TRBJ2-1; 12 bases agree with TRBD2. The germline V gene encodes CDR1 SGHTS and CDR2 YDEGEE. V dropped 3 bases and J dropped 4; count of bases not matched to a gene: 2. This CDR3 contains 15 residues. The CDR3 coding sequence is TGTGCCAGCAGCTCCCTAGCGGGGGGGTACAATGAGCAGTTCTTC. Protein product: CASSSLAGGYNEQFF.

This clone was detected only a few times. The chain has TRBV7-9 and TRBJ1-1, with 7 bases that match TRBD1. The CDR3 contains 13 residues. J was trimmed by 6 bases and V by 4 bases; bases with no gene match: 5. CDR1 is SEHNR and CDR2 is FQNEAQ in the germline V gene (reference sequence). The CDR3 DNA reads TGTGCCAGCAGCTCGACAGGGCCCGCTGAAGCTTTCTTT. Its translation: CASSSTGPAEAFF.

The chain employs TRBV6-1 and TRBJ1-1; D is undetermined. Trimming stripped 3 bases from V and 0 bases from J, with 11 bases between. The CDR3 covers 15 residues. Germline CDR1 and CDR2: MNHNS and SASEGT. CDR3 sequence reads: CASSDLAAMNTEAFF. CDR3 DNA: TGTGCCAGCAGTGACTTAGCCGCTATGAACACTGAAGCTTTCTTT.

The chain combines TRBV30 with TRBJ2-2; 12 positions agree with TRBD2. The V segment lost 0 bases and the J segment 4 bases; nucleotides outside the gene matches: 6. The CDR3 is 17 amino acids. The germline V gene encodes CDR1 GTSNPN and CDR2 SVGIG (reference sequence). CDR3 coding DNA: TGTGCCTGGAGTGTAAGTCGGACTAGCGGGATCACCGGGGAGCTGTTTTTT. Translating gives CAWSVSRTSGITGELFF.

The chain employs TRBV29-1 and TRBJ2-3; possibly TRBD1 for D (5 bases). The CDR3 is 15 amino acids. The V and J ends lost 5 bases and 0 bases respectively, with 15 bases between them. The germline V gene has CDR1 SQVTM and CDR2 ANQGSEA. CDR3: CSVSSGRSSTDTQYF. In DNA form, the CDR3 reads TGCAGCGTTTCGTCAGGGCGGTCAAGCACAGATACGCAGTATTTT.

This clone appeared a few times. The V and J genes are TRBV11-3 and TRBJ2-1; TRBD2 matches 9 bases. The CDR3 is 15 amino acids. With V trimmed by 4 bases and J by 5 bases, 6 bases remained unmatched. From germline, CDR1 is SGHNT and CDR2 YENEEA. The CDR3 nucleotides read TGTGCCAGCAGCTCATGGACTAGCGCTAACAATGAGCAGTTCTTC. Protein: CASSSWTSANNEQFF.

V and J are TRBV7-2 and TRBJ2-7; TRBD2 matches at 7 bases. Germline CDR1 SGHTA, CDR2 FQGNSA. The CDR3 contains 14 residues. Trimming at V came to 4 bases and at J to 6 bases, leaving 9 bases not matched to a gene. The CDR3 sequence is CASSSLAVGIEQYF. The DNA of the CDR3 is TGTGCCAGCAGCTCCCTAGCGGTGGGTATCGAGCAGTACTTC.

The genes are TRBV7-9 and TRBJ2-7; D is uncertain. The CDR3 is 14 amino acids. Germline CDR1 SEHNR, CDR2 FQNEAQ (reference sequence). The V end lost 5 bases, the J end lost 6 bases, and 17 bases lay between the germline ends. In DNA form, the CDR3 reads TGTGCCAGCAGCAGTCAGGTCATCCCTTCCGAGCAGTACTTC. This translates into CASSSQVIPSEQYF.

V usage is TRBV6-5 and J usage is TRBJ1-2, with D perhaps matching TRBD1 (6 bases). CDR1 and CDR2 from the germline V gene are MNHEY and SVGAGI. Trimming cost V 3 bases and J 2 bases, with 7 bases left between them. This CDR3 comprises 13 residues. As DNA, the CDR3 is TGTGCCAGCAGTTATCAGGGGAACTATGGCTACACCTTC. Its translation: CASSYQGNYGYTF.

V and J are TRBV7-2 and TRBJ1-2; D might be TRBD1 (5 bases). Looked up from germline, CDR1 is SGHTA and CDR2 is FQGNSA. V gave up 4 bases and J gave up 4 bases, with 10 bases separating them. The CDR3 contains 13 residues. The CDR3 loop reads CASSSLGPYGYTF. In nucleotides, the CDR3 is TGTGCCAGCAGCTCCTTGGGGCCCTATGGCTACACCTTC.

The chain combines TRBV30 with TRBJ1-4, with D unclear. V lost 2 bases and J 8 bases, leaving 15 bases between the germline ends. The CDR3 covers 14 residues. Germline V lookup: CDR1 GTSNPN, CDR2 SVGIG (reference sequence). The CDR3 nucleotides are TGTGCCTGGAGTTCCGGGGTGCGCGGGGAAAAACTGTTTTTT. It translates to CAWSSGVRGEKLFF. Using reference TRBV30 and TRBJ1-4 for the parts outside the CDR3, the full variable domain is SQTIHQWPATLVQPVGSPLSLECTVEGTSNPNLYWYRQAAGRGLQLLFYSVGIGQISSEVPQNLSASRPQDRQFILSSKKLLLSDSGFYLCAWSSGVRGEKLFFGSGTQLSVL.

This chain joins TRBV18 and TRBJ1-2, with a weak D call TRBD1 (5 bases). V lost 0 bases and J lost 7, with 15 bases in between. This CDR3 is 15 amino acids long. Germline CDR1 reads KGHSH; CDR2 reads LQKENI. The CDR3 loop is CASSPPARALGGYTF. For the CDR3, the DNA is TGTGCCAGCTCACCACCCGCCAGGGCATTGGGTGGCTACACCTTC.

The table lists this clone with a few counts. The chain uses TRBV28 and TRBJ2-5; perhaps TRBD2 as D (5 bases). The CDR3 contains 13 residues. Germline V CDR1 and CDR2: MDHEN, SYDVKM. Trimming pared 3 bases from V and 4 bases from J, leaving 9 bases between. The CDR3 DNA reads TGTGCCAGCAGTTTGCCAGAGGGAGAGACCCAGTACTTC. Protein sequence: CASSLPEGETQYF.

This clone was observed a handful of times. V gene TRBV19 combines with J gene TRBJ2-1, with 9 nucleotides matching TRBD1. V lost 9 bases and J lost 4; bases outside the gene matches: 7. This CDR3 region has 14 residues. Germline assignment: CDR1 LNHDA and CDR2 SQIVND (reference sequence). The CDR3: CASTAGTGYNEQFF. In DNA form, the CDR3 reads TGTGCCAGCACCGCCGGGACAGGGTACAATGAGCAGTTCTTC.

The V and J genes are TRBV7-2 and TRBJ2-5; D not resolved. The V end lost 3 bases, the J end lost 0 bases, and 11 bases lay between the germline ends. Germline V gene lookup returns CDR1 SGHTA and CDR2 FQGNSA. The CDR3 loop spans 15 amino acids. CDR3 protein: CASSLQASHQETQYF. The CDR3 nucleotides are TGTGCCAGCAGCTTGCAGGCAAGCCACCAAGAGACCCAGTACTTC.

The sample holds a few counts of this clone. V and J are TRBV7-3 and TRBJ2-1; possible D gene TRBD1, 6 bases. V dropped 4 bases and J dropped 9 bases, with 16 bases sitting between them. The CDR3 is made up of 14 amino acids. CDR1 and CDR2 (germline): SGHTA, FQGTGA. CDR3 nucleotides: TGTGCCAGCAGCTCCCAGGGACAAAGCGGTGAGCAGTTCTTC. This gives the protein CASSSQGQSGEQFF.

The chain joins TRBV4-3 to TRBJ1-2; D not resolved. V lost 0 bases, J lost 3 bases, and 8 bases lay in between. From germline, CDR1 is LGHNA and CDR2 YSLEER. This CDR3 region has 14 residues. Written as DNA, the CDR3 is TGCGCCAGCAGCCAAGATGCGCGAGACTATGGCTACACCTTC. Amino acids: CASSQDARDYGYTF.

CDR3 loop: CATSRDQQGGRNSPLHF. The CDR3 DNA reads TGTGCCACCAGCAGAGATCAACAGGGTGGGAGAAATTCACCCCTCCACTTT. The chain recombines TRBV15 with TRBJ1-6; a possible D gene is TRBD1 (6 bases). The length of the CDR3 is 17 residues. Germline CDR1 reads LNHNV; CDR2 reads YYDKDF (reference sequence). V lost 0 bases and J 7 bases, leaving 16 bases between the germline ends.

The CDR3 coding sequence is TGTGCCAGTACTCGACTAGCGGGGCAACTTAATGAGCAGTTCTTC. This codes for CASTRLAGQLNEQFF. The chain links TRBV27 to TRBJ2-1; 11 bases are shared with TRBD2. The CDR3 is 15 amino acids. Germline values: CDR1 MNHEY, CDR2 SMNVEV (reference sequence). J lost 7 bases, V lost 9 bases, and 11 bases had no gene match.

This clone occurred a few times. The DNA of the CDR3 is TGTGCCAGCAGCCGTATGCTTTCTTGGACAGGGGGCCGAGAAAAACTGTTTTTT. This encodes CASSRMLSWTGGREKLFF. The chain links TRBV5-8 to TRBJ1-4; 11 bases are a match to TRBD1. Germline values: CDR1 SGHTS, CDR2 YDEGEE. J lost 8 bases, V lost 4 bases, and 16 bases had no gene match. The CDR3 runs 18 residues.

This clone was detected only a few times. The V and J genes are TRBV7-2 and TRBJ2-3, with 8 bases matching TRBD1. Germline V gene data show CDR1 as SGHTA and CDR2 as FQGNSA. V was clipped by 4 bases and J by 3 bases; unmatched bases: 9. This CDR3 region has 16 residues. CDR3 DNA sequence: TGTGCCAGCAGCTCTCGGACAGGGAGTGGTACAGATACGCAGTATTTT. As protein: CASSSRTGSGTDTQYF.

This clone was recorded a few times. This chain uses TRBV28 with TRBJ2-7, with a possible D match to TRBD1 (6 bases). CDR1 MDHEN and CDR2 SYDVKM come from the germline V gene. V lost 2 bases and J lost 3, with 11 bases in between. This CDR3 contains 14 residues. The CDR3 sequence: CASSLAGRGYEQYF. CDR3 nucleotide sequence: TGTGCCAGCAGTTTAGCAGGCAGGGGCTACGAGCAGTACTTC. The entire variable domain, with the rest obtained from reference TRBV28 and TRBJ2-7, is as follows: DVKVTQSSRYLVKRTGEKVFLECVQDMDHENMFWYRQDPGLGLRLIYFSYDVKMKEKGDIPEGYSVSREKKERFSLILESASTNQTSMYLCASSLAGRGYEQYFGPGTRLTVT.

In its sample, this clone was seen a few times. This chain joins TRBV7-3 and TRBJ2-1; weak D call: TRBD2 (6 bases). The V gene's germline CDR1 is SGHTA and CDR2 FQGTGA. The germline V and J ends were trimmed by 5 bases and 5 bases, with 13 bases remaining between them. This CDR3 is built from 14 residues. CDR3 sequence (DNA): TGTGCCAGCAGCCTGGGACTGCAGAACAATGAGCAGTTCTTC. Protein sequence: CASSLGLQNNEQFF.

On this clone itself: Other DNA sequences from this sample encode an identical CDR3 as well. The V gene is TRBV5-1, the J gene TRBJ2-7, with 8 positions matching TRBD1. The CDR3 contains 15 residues. V dropped 0 bases and J dropped 6; count of bases not matched to a gene: 8. CDR1 and CDR2 from the germline V gene are SGHRS and YFSETQ. This CDR3 reads CASSLGGQGAREQYF. The CDR3 DNA follows: TGCGCCAGCAGCTTGGGGGGCCAGGGGGCTCGCGAGCAGTACTTC. Complete variable domain (other parts from reference TRBV5-1 and TRBJ2-7): KAGVTQTPRYLIKTRGQQVTLSCSPISGHRSVSWYQQTPGQGLQFLFEYFSETQRNKGNFPGRFSGRQFSNSRSEMNVSTLELGDSALYLCASSLGGQGAREQYFGPGTRLTVT.

This rearrangement joins TRBV30 to TRBJ2-1, with a possible D match to TRBD1 (6 bases). Germline loops: CDR1 GTSNPN, CDR2 SVGIG (reference sequence). The CDR3 totals 15 residues. Trimming left V 3 bases short and J 5 bases short, with 17 bases between. CDR3 DNA sequence: TGTGCCTGGAGAATCGGTGGGGGCTTTCACAATGAGCAGTTCTTC. Protein product: CAWRIGGGFHNEQFF.

The chain has TRBV9 and TRBJ2-7, with 8 positions matching TRBD1. Per germline, CDR1 SGDLS and CDR2 YYNGEE. The J segment lost 5 bases and the V segment lost 0 bases, leaving 7 bases of the junction unmatched. The CDR3 length is 15 residues. CDR3 sequence reads: CASSVDPSDRDEQYF. The DNA for the CDR3 is TGTGCCAGCAGCGTAGACCCTTCGGACAGGGACGAGCAGTACTTC.

The chain carries TRBV10-3 and TRBJ1-6; D perhaps matches TRBD1 (5 bases). The CDR3 runs 15 residues. Germline CDR1 is ENHRY and CDR2 is SYGVKD. V gave up 4 bases and J gave up 6 bases, with 13 bases separating them. CDR3 amino acids: CAISAGGQTNSPLHF. The CDR3 DNA reads TGTGCCATCAGTGCCGGTGGACAAACTAATTCACCCCTCCACTTT.